The T cell receptor (beta chain) described here comes from a study of shared clonotypes between healthy human individuals. Overall study findings and caveats: Sampling was confined to blood; repertoires within tissues likely differ. It was expected that sequencing depth would affect clonotype sharing among donors.

Participating donors were healthy, HIV-negative adults free of recent acute infections or vaccinations. The germline gives CDR1 SGHRS, CDR2 YFSETQ. Trimming took 4 bases from V and 0 from J, leaving 8 bases between them. The CDR3 extends over 13 amino acids. Assay: immunoSEQ multiplex PCR; the TCRdb copy retains only in-frame clones and omits some. Counted here are 600,000 to 750,000 clones, roughly 87% occurring once; the ten biggest clones make up around a third. On this clone: Its target is unknown.

The chain joins TRBV5-1 to TRBJ2-7; D is ambiguous. What was sequenced was memory CD8+ T cells from PBMCs. Subset noted: CD45RO+ cells pooled with CCR7-negative TemRA cells. The TCR comes from a man aged 18 to 29 in good health. Some clones in this sample may be carry-over from other donors' samples. CDR3 region: CASSNRSSYEQYF. The CDR3 nucleotides are TGCGCCAGCAGCAATCGTAGCTCCTACGAGCAGTACTTC. The full variable domain, completed using reference TRBV5-1 and TRBJ2-7, is KAGVTQTPRYLIKTRGQQVTLSCSPISGHRSVSWYQQTPGQGLQFLFEYFSETQRNKGNFPGRFSGRQFSNSRSEMNVSTLELGDSALYLCASSNRSSYEQYFGPGTRLTVT.